The text below deals with one T cell receptor (beta chain). Germline V lookup: CDR1 MGHDK, CDR2 SYGVNS. The CDR3 is made up of 13 amino acids. The germline V and J ends were trimmed by 6 bases and 10 bases, with 16 bases remaining between them. Indicated time point: neoterminal ileum biopsy at postoperative endoscopy, about 6 months after surgery. This entry comes from a study of T cell repertoires in ileal Crohn's disease. Generated by immunoSEQ multiplex PCR, the TCRdb table keeps only in-frame clones and is missing some. Found here are nearly 11,000 clones, around 70% of them singletons; the top ten hold 7.5% to 9%.

Input material: ileal tissue. This receptor was taken from an adult with Crohn's disease. This sequence joins TRBV25-1 and TRBJ2-1; weak D call: TRBD1 (6 bases). This CDR3 reads CASSGTPLREQFF. For the CDR3, the DNA is TGTGCCAGCAGCGGGACACCCCTTAGGGAGCAGTTCTTC.